This TCR beta chain is drawn from a study of cytomegalovirus exposure and HLA in healthy donors. Looking at the study overall: HLA-typed donors were the source of roughly 85 million unique TCRs held in an early data release.

The germline V gene encodes CDR1 SGHRS and CDR2 YFSETQ. The CDR3 runs 15 residues. The V segment lost 0 bases and the J segment 2 bases; nucleotides outside the gene matches: 1. Note on this clone: Antigen: not known. Other nucleotide sequences in the sample specify the same CDR3.

The PCR had 60 Vbeta and 13 Jbeta primers. The assay was immunoSEQ multiplex PCR, and TCRdb's table has in-frame clones only and misses some. Of 150,000 to 200,000 clones in the sample, 82% were seen once. Notes on the study in general: A list of roughly 180 TCR beta chains associated with cytomegalovirus was given. Generally TCR sequences proved uncommon, though certain public TCRs appeared in numerous donors. When analyzed later, the rates of TCR association showed variation by HLA locus, with DRB1 the most and HLA-C the fewest.

The J gene is TRBJ2-5, the V gene TRBV5-1; 10 nucleotides agree with TRBD2. The receptor was derived from a woman in her late teens or twenties in good health and CMV-seronegative. Material for sequencing was PBMCs. The CDR3 nucleotides are TGCGCCAGCAGCTTGGCTAGCGGGGGACAAGAGACCCAGTACTTC. It yields the protein CASSLASGGQETQYF.